The rows below give T cell receptor beta chains drawn from one sample of a study of blood T cell repertoires in COVID-19. Assay used: immunoSEQ multiplex PCR; TCRdb lists only in-frame clones, some missing. In the table there are under 75,000 clones, over 75% of which are singletons. Sequencing was done on a sample of peripheral blood. Every receptor here comes from a young woman with acute or convalescent COVID-19. Both conserved end residues are part of each CDR3. A D gene is named only where the DNA matches it firmly. The size of a clone is reported for some rows only, either as once, few or many, or as a class for expanded clones.

-,-,TRBV6-5,TRBJ1-4,TGTGCCAGCAGTTACTCGAGTGGCGGAAAACTGTTTTTT,CASSYSSGGKLFF
-,TRBD1,TRBV6-5,TRBJ2-1,TGTGCCAGCAGTTACTCGAATAGGGGGCCCTACAATGAGCAGTTCTTC,CASSYSNRGPYNEQFF
once,TRBD1,TRBV9,TRBJ2-7,TGTGCCAGCAGCCCCGGGACAGGGGCCTACGAGCAGTACTTC,CASSPGTGAYEQYF
-,-,TRBV18,TRBJ2-7,TGTGCCAGCTCACCAGGACAGAACTCCTACGAGCAGTACTTC,CASSPGQNSYEQYF
-,-,TRBV6-5,TRBJ1-2,TGTGCCAGCAGACCTCTTGACAGGTTGGAAGGCTACACCTTC,CASRPLDRLEGYTF
-,-,TRBV4-3,TRBJ1-1,TGCGCCAGCAGCCAGCGGGCACCGCCAGCTGAAGCTTTCTTT,CASSQRAPPAEAFF
-,TRBD1,TRBV25-1,TRBJ2-2,TGTGCCAGCAGTCAAGGGACAGGGACGAACACCGGGGAGCTGTTTTTT,CASSQGTGTNTGELFF
-,TRBD2,TRBV7-2,TRBJ2-7,TGTGCCAGCAGTCAATATACTAGCGGAACCTACGAGCAGTACTTC,CASSQYTSGTYEQYF
-,TRBD1,TRBV18,TRBJ2-7,TGTGCCAGCTCACTGACAGGGGGCGACGAGCAGTACTTC,CASSLTGGDEQYF
-,TRBD2,TRBV11-2,TRBJ2-7,TGTGCCAGCAGCTCCATGGGGGAGCGGGACTCCTACGAGCAGTACTTC,CASSSMGERDSYEQYF
-,TRBD2,TRBV9,TRBJ2-1,TGTGCCAGCAGTATGACTAGCGGGAGTAACAATGAGCAGTTCTTC,CASSMTSGSNNEQFF
-,TRBD1,TRBV4-1,TRBJ1-2,TGCGCCAGCAGCCAAGGGACAGGGGCGGGTGGCTACACCTTC,CASSQGTGAGGYTF
-,-,TRBV24-1,TRBJ2-1,TGTGCCACCAGTGACGAGGAGGTACTGAACAATGAGCAGTTCTTC,CATSDEEVLNNEQFF
few,-,TRBV28,TRBJ1-5,TGTGCCAGCCACAAACCGGCAGGGGAATATCAGCCCCAGCATTTT,CASHKPAGEYQPQHF
-,TRBD1,TRBV12-5,TRBJ1-2,TGTGCTAGTGGTTTGACAGGACAGGACGTTACCTTC,CASGLTGQDVTF
-,TRBD2,TRBV30,TRBJ2-5,TGTGCCTGGAGTGTACAGACGGGAGGGCAAGAGACCCAGTACTTC,CAWSVQTGGQETQYF
-,TRBD1,TRBV6-1,TRBJ1-2,TGTGCCAGCAGTGAACGGTCCTTCTTGGGACAGGGCGTAGGTGGCTACACCTTC,CASSERSFLGQGVGGYTF
-,-,TRBV28,TRBJ1-4,TGTGCCAGCAGCCAGGGATTGGAAAAACTGTTTTTT,CASSQGLEKLFF
-,-,TRBV28,TRBJ1-6,TGTGCCAGCAGTTTCCGGGACACCTATAATTCACCCCTCCACTTT,CASSFRDTYNSPLHF
-,-,TRBV18,TRBJ1-1,TGTGCCAGCTCACCAACCAGGAACACTGAAGCTTTCTTT,CASSPTRNTEAFF
-,-,TRBV5-1,TRBJ1-2,TGCGCCAGCAGCCCAGAACCGGGACAAGATGGCTACACCTTC,CASSPEPGQDGYTF
-,-,TRBV6-6,TRBJ1-1,TGTGCCAGCAGCATACAGGGGAACACTGAAGCTTTCTTT,CASSIQGNTEAFF
-,-,TRBV6-5,TRBJ1-1,TGTGCCAGCAGGGGTAACAGGGTGAACACTGAAGCTTTCTTT,CASRGNRVNTEAFF